A selection of T cell receptor beta chains follows, all from one sample in a study of blood T cell repertoires in COVID-19. Method: immunoSEQ multiplex PCR; TCRdb's copy keeps in-frame clones and lacks some. Of 55,000 to 65,000 clones in the sample, 91% were seen once. Source material: peripheral blood. The source is a human donor in a cohort sampled during active COVID-19. Both conserved end residues are part of each CDR3. The D gene is left open where the match is weak. Clone size appears in some rows only: once, few, many, or a class for an expanded clone.

abundance | j_gene | d_gene | v_gene | CDR3aa | CDR3nt
NA | TRBJ1-1 | NA | TRBV4-1 | CASSPRNGQNTEAFF | TGCGCCAGCAGCCCCAGGAACGGACAGAACACTGAAGCTTTCTTT
NA | TRBJ1-3 | TRBD1 | TRBV18 | CASSPSTGPSSGNTIYF | TGTGCCAGCTCACCTTCGACAGGGCCATCCTCTGGAAACACCATATATTTT
NA | TRBJ2-5 | NA | TRBV30 | CAWNQRTEQETQYF | TGTGCCTGGAATCAGAGGACAGAGCAAGAGACCCAGTACTTC
NA | TRBJ1-2 | TRBD1 | TRBV27 | CASSPSGQGYNTF | TGTGCCAGCAGCCCATCGGGACAGGGTTATAATACCTTC
NA | TRBJ2-2 | TRBD2 | TRBV19 | CASSIRGGQDTGELFF | TGTGCCAGTAGTATCCGGGGGGGGCAAGACACCGGGGAGCTGTTTTTT
NA | TRBJ2-5 | NA | TRBV7-8 | CASSFVSGTETQYF | TGTGCCAGCAGCTTTGTTAGCGGTACGGAGACCCAGTACTTC
once | TRBJ2-1 | TRBD2 | TRBV11-3 | CASSPTSGAAYNEQFF | TGTGCCAGCAGCCCCACTAGCGGAGCAGCCTACAATGAGCAGTTCTTC
NA | TRBJ2-7 | TRBD2 | TRBV5-1 | CASSLTSGTMSDEQYF | TGCGCCAGCAGCTTGACTAGCGGGACCATGTCCGACGAGCAGTACTTC
NA | TRBJ2-1 | TRBD2 | TRBV7-3 | CASSLLAGGFNEQFF | TGTGCCAGCAGCTTGCTAGCGGGAGGATTCAATGAGCAGTTCTTC
NA | TRBJ1-1 | TRBD1 | TRBV28 | CASSPQGGRTEAFF | TGTGCCAGCAGTCCACAGGGGGGGAGAACTGAAGCTTTCTTT
NA | TRBJ1-1 | TRBD1 | TRBV27 | CASSSRTGEYVNTEAFF | TGTGCCAGCAGTTCCCGGACAGGGGAATATGTGAACACTGAAGCTTTCTTT
NA | TRBJ1-2 | NA | TRBV19 | CASSMTVNYGYTF | TGTGCCAGTAGTATGACAGTTAACTATGGCTACACCTTC
NA | TRBJ2-1 | NA | TRBV2 | CASSEEFGTYNEQFF | TGTGCCAGCAGTGAAGAATTCGGGACCTACAATGAGCAGTTCTTC
few | TRBJ2-2 | NA | TRBV19 | CASSIHFPGELFF | TGTGCCAGTAGTATCCACTTTCCCGGGGAGCTGTTTTTT
NA | TRBJ2-7 | TRBD1 | TRBV5-1 | CASSLGRLGTGAYEQYF | TGCGCCAGCAGCTTGGGACGGTTGGGGACAGGGGCCTACGAGCAGTACTTC
NA | TRBJ2-7 | TRBD2 | TRBV2 | CASSVTSGGSSEQYF | TGTGCCAGCAGTGTTACTAGCGGGGGGTCCTCTGAGCAGTACTTC
once | TRBJ1-1 | NA | TRBV28 | CASSSPDTAEAFF | TGTGCCAGCAGTTCCCCGGACACAGCCGAAGCTTTCTTT
NA | TRBJ1-2 | TRBD1 | TRBV7-9 | CASSYYRDRGPEGYTF | TGTGCCAGCAGCTACTACCGGGACAGGGGCCCAGAGGGCTACACCTTC
NA | TRBJ1-4 | TRBD1 | TRBV5-6 | CASSFDRVDEKLFF | TGTGCCAGCAGCTTCGACAGGGTTGATGAAAAACTGTTTTTT
NA | TRBJ1-1 | NA | TRBV7-3 | CASSLAPRLQMGSTEAFF | TGTGCCAGCAGCTTGGCCCCGCGTCTCCAAATGGGGAGCACTGAAGCTTTCTTT
NA | TRBJ2-3 | TRBD2 | TRBV24-1 | CATSLYSGRSDTQYF | TGTGCCACCAGTCTGTATAGCGGGAGGTCAGATACGCAGTATTTT
NA | TRBJ2-7 | TRBD1 | TRBV18 | CASSRTTGLNGEQYF | TGTGCCAGCTCTCGCACGACAGGGCTTAACGGCGAGCAGTACTTC
NA | TRBJ1-2 | NA | TRBV7-3 | CASSLSLGGSNYGYTF | TGTGCCAGCAGCTTGAGTTTGGGGGGGTCTAACTATGGCTACACCTTC
NA | TRBJ2-7 | NA | TRBV9 | CASSPGAYEQYF | TGTGCCAGCAGCCCAGGTGCCTACGAGCAGTACTTC
NA | TRBJ2-2 | NA | TRBV5-1 | CASSPLGAGELFF | TGCGCCAGCAGCCCCCTTGGGGCTGGGGAGCTGTTTTTT
NA | TRBJ2-7 | TRBD1 | TRBV13 | CASSFRDRVYEQYF | TGTGCCAGCAGCTTCCGGGACAGGGTCTACGAGCAGTACTTC
NA | TRBJ1-3 | NA | TRBV18 | CASSSGNTIYF | TGTGCCAGCTCAAGCGGAAACACCATATATTTT
NA | TRBJ1-6 | TRBD1 | TRBV2 | CASSEYGRQGARNSPLHF | TGTGCCAGCAGTGAGTATGGCAGACAGGGGGCTCGTAATTCACCCCTCCACTTT
NA | TRBJ1-1 | NA | TRBV9 | CASQDSLNTEAFF | TGTGCCAGCCAGGACAGCTTGAACACTGAAGCTTTCTTT
NA | TRBJ1-4 | NA | TRBV19 | CASSAYRATNEKLFF | TGTGCCAGTAGTGCCTACAGGGCAACTAATGAAAAACTGTTTTTT
NA | TRBJ2-3 | TRBD1 | TRBV24-1 | CATSDPRQGAADTQYF | TGTGCCACCAGTGACCCACGACAGGGGGCGGCGGATACGCAGTATTTT
NA | TRBJ2-5 | TRBD2 | TRBV18 | CASSPSGVGETQYF | TGTGCCAGCTCACCTAGCGGGGTCGGAGAGACCCAGTACTTC
NA | TRBJ2-2 | TRBD2 | TRBV5-1 | CASSAGLVWNTGELFF | TGCGCCAGCAGCGCCGGACTAGTTTGGAACACCGGGGAGCTGTTTTTT